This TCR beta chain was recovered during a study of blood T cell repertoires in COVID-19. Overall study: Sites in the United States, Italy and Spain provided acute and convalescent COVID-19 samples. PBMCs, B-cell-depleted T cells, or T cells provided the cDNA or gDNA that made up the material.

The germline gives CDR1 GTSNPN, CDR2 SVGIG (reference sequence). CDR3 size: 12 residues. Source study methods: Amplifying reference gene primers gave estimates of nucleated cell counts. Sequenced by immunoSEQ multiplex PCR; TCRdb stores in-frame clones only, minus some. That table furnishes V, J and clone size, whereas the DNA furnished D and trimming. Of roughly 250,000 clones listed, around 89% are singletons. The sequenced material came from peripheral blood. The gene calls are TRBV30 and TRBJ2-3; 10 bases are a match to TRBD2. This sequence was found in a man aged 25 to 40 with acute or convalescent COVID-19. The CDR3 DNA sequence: TGTGTACTAGCGGGGAAATCAGATACGCAGTATTTT. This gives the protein CVLAGKSDTQYF.